The sequence of this TCR beta chain was determined in a study of graft-versus-host responses after intestinal transplantation. In the study overall: The recipients all started with anti-thymocyte globulin induction and then took tacrolimus and steroids for 3 to 4 years.

Findings of the study overall: Some patients had graft-donor T cell macrochimerism. In their allografts, the ratios of graft-versus-host to host-versus-graft T cell clones were high. GvH clones were found in recipient marrow; some appeared first in ileum or blood. Early HvG declines after transplant were associated with peak circulating GvH clone levels.

Profiling relied on immunoSEQ multiplex PCR, and the TCRdb table lists in-frame clones only, not all of them. The sample has about 130,000 clones, about nine tenths seen once. Turning to this clone: Its antigen is undetermined.

CDR1 MDHEN and CDR2 SYDVKM come from the germline V gene. There are 15 residues in the CDR3. The V segment lost 4 bases and the J segment 7 bases; nucleotides outside the gene matches: 9. The source material was unstimulated CD4+ T cells sorted from spleen or lymph node cells, sampled before intestinal transplant. The chain carries TRBV28 and TRBJ2-2; TRBD1 agrees at 7 bases. The TCR was taken from a human donor who received an intestinal transplant. CDR3 region: CASSYLTGSNGELFF. The DNA for the CDR3 is TGTGCCAGCAGTTACCTGACAGGGAGTAACGGGGAGCTGTTTTTT.